In its sample, the clone carrying this T cell receptor (beta chain) was seen many times. Antigen specificity is unknown. The V gene's germline CDR1 is SGHTA and CDR2 FQGNSA. This CDR3 comprises 15 residues. The V end lost 1 base, the J end lost 1 base, and 10 bases lay between the germline ends. This specimen comes from a study of early T cells in non-severe SARS-CoV-2 infection. About the research overall: Unpaired chains resulted from sequencing bulk RNA of unsorted whole blood.

Attachment of unique molecular identifiers was made to individual cDNA molecules. In TCRdb, the 5' RACE reads were re-called with MiXCR into one record per CDR3 protein. The sample contains some 41,000 distinct CDR3 sequences, roughly 5.9% of which appear only once. Overall study results and limits: The matching step, a VDJdb search, favored anti-spike CD8 responses and missed private and CD4 specificities.

The chain is built from TRBV7-2 and TRBJ2-5; D is uncertain. The clonotype was recovered from an adult who was a healthcare worker with PCR-confirmed SARS-CoV-2 infection or an uninfected control (not recorded which). What was sequenced was whole blood. The CDR3 spells CASSLGVNPQETQYF. Written as DNA, the CDR3 is TGTGCCAGCAGCTTAGGTGTGAATCCCCAAGAGACCCAGTACTTC.